The present T cell receptor beta chain was sequenced within a study of T cell responses to AZD1222 COVID-19 vaccine (dated by TCRdb to the early 2020s). For the wider study: AZD1222 recipients with second doses at about 4 weeks or about 12 weeks were pooled, because spike-specific TCR depth and breadth did not differ between schedules. A total of 230 or so trial participants underwent TCR sequencing, of whom some 210 received two doses of AZD1222 and about 25 received two doses of the MenACWY control vaccine. Enrollment into the trials was organized by age into subgroups of 18-55, 56-69 and 70-plus years, and those subgroups contained approximately 160, 26 and 62 TCR-sequenced participants, respectively. Findings and caveats that apply to the study as a whole: Because no day 14 peak-response samples were available, the repertoires could be characterized only after the peak T cell response. The vaccine-associated CD4 TCRs covered the entire spike protein, and the dominant responses fell in regions 160-218 and 743-854. Nearly half of unique spike-specific TCRs reportedly recognized epitopes outside regions mutated in the B.1.351 and B.1.1.7 variants. Most participants were white British and females outnumbered males, and the authors suggested that clonal diversity may have been underestimated. Conclusions about previously exposed vaccinees are limited, since just five or six AZD1222 recipients were seropositive for SARS-CoV-2 at baseline. After two AZD1222 doses, both the breadth and the depth of spike-specific TCRs were significantly higher than at day 0 and than in MenACWY recipients. The 56-69-year group was small, and its depth increase did not reach significance, likely because of low power.

The CDR3 regions of human TCRbeta chains were analyzed by immunosequencing. The original pipeline was this. Repertoire TCRs were checked for matches against a reference library of SARS-CoV-2-specific TCRs that had been generated using the MIRA antigen-specificity platform. Breadth was defined as the fraction of unique TCRs that were SARS-CoV-2-associated. Depth was defined as the fraction of total T cells that were SARS-CoV-2-associated. Using the MIRA data, each spike-specific TCR was mapped to the spike region that the TCR reacts to and placed in a CD4 or CD8 class. Log10-transformed breadth and depth values were compared by one-way ANOVA with Sidak's multiple comparisons tests. TCRdb stores this immuneACCESS table with in-frame sequences only. Part of the clones is absent; in the studies checked, under half of the shortfall reflects unresolved V genes, and no reason is known for the rest. Clone size and V and J calls were adopted from that table, with D and trimming inferred from the DNA. The sample table lists 25,000 to 35,000 clones, roughly 92% of them with a count of one. The ten most abundant clones make up over 40% of the sample.

Comments on this clone: It lacks a known antigen. Per-base qualities were not stored, and no clone one base away is much larger.

CDR1 and CDR2 are read off the germline V gene as SGDLS and YYNGEE. V is trimmed back by 0 bases and J by 0 bases, and the junction contains 8 bases that no gene match accounts for. The CDR3 measures 18 amino acids from cysteine to phenylalanine. The only DNA kept is the CDR3, 54 bases in frame from the first base. The time point label on this specimen signifies: baseline before first vaccination. The vaccinee samples were drawn from two UK trials, COV001 and COV002, one of which was a single-blind randomized controlled phase 2/3 trial testing AZD1222 (ChAdOx1 nCoV-19) in healthy adults. Trial participant PBMC samples were collected at day 0 and day 28 after the second dose for TCRbeta chain sequencing.

The rearrangement joined TRBV9 to TRBJ1-3; 8 bases in the junction line up with TRBD1. Sequencing was performed on peripheral blood, taken on day 0 of AZD1222 vaccination. This sequence was found in an adult in good health. The CDR3 amino acid sequence is: CASSVAPDRVDSGNTIYF. In nucleotide form, the sequence is TGTGCCAGCAGCGTAGCTCCGGACAGGGTCGACTCTGGAAACACCATATATTTT.